The T cell receptor (beta chain) under discussion was sequenced for a study of Graves' ophthalmopathy and Graves' hyperthyroidism. Details on this clonotype: Its target is not known.

Moderate-to-severe activity, CAS at least 3, NOSPECS at least 4 and duration under 3 months characterized donors with ophthalmopathy. Each diagnosis was determined on the basis of clinical symptoms, serum thyroxine, TRAb, thyroid ultrasound and orbital computed tomography. Per germline, CDR1 SGHNT and CDR2 YYREEE (reference sequence). V gave up 2 bases and J gave up 7 bases, with 6 bases separating them. The CDR3 runs 12 residues. Study-level results: Most clonotypes expanded in thyroid above 0.001 frequency were present in blood too.

RNA transcripts were the source from which TCR beta CDR3 regions were amplified. First-round RT-PCR used HTBI primers; second-round multiplex PCR followed. Each CDR3 protein gets one entry after TCRdb re-called the multiplex PCR reads with MiXCR. The profile covers roughly 700,000 distinct CDR3 sequences, with about 44% appearing a single time and about 40% taken by the ten largest. This TCR was sampled from an adult man with Graves' ophthalmopathy. The chain links TRBV5-4 to TRBJ2-2; no clear D gene. The sample consisted of peripheral blood. CDR3 sequence: CASSFGFGELFF. The CDR3 coding sequence is TGTGCCAGCAGCTTCGGGTTCGGGGAGCTGTTTTTT.